The following is a T cell receptor beta chain sequence with its context. Its specificity is unknown. Assay used: immunoSEQ multiplex PCR; TCRdb lists only in-frame clones, some missing. The sample comprises under 90,000 clones, around 90% of which are singletons, and less than 0.45% rests with the top ten. Trimming removed 2 bases from V and 4 bases from J; junction bases left unmatched: 7. This CDR3 region has 16 residues. CDR1 is MNHNY, CDR2 SVGAGI, per germline (reference sequence). The data were taken from a study of graft-versus-host responses after intestinal transplantation. Study at large: Transplants were multivisceral, liver-intestinal, or isolated intestinal. Tacrolimus plus steroids were given to all recipients for approximately three years, preceded by anti-thymocyte globulin induction.

General study findings and limits: Within allografts, high graft-versus-host to host-versus-graft clonal ratios were seen among patients with graft-donor T cell macrochimerism.

Here the sequenced sample was unstimulated CD4+ T cells sorted from spleen or lymph node cells, taken before transplant. This receptor was identified in a human donor who was the organ donor for an intestinal transplant. This chain links TRBV6-6 with TRBJ2-1; 8 nucleotides match TRBD2. The CDR3 bases are TGTGCCAGCAGTTACCGTGGTAGCGGGGAGTACAATGAGCAGTTCTTC. Amino acid sequence: CASSYRGSGEYNEQFF.